One sample yielded the 7 T cell receptor beta chains listed below, sequenced in a study of tumour-infiltrating T cells in Burkitt lymphoma. Generated by immunoSEQ multiplex PCR, the TCRdb table keeps only in-frame clones and is missing some. This sample yields around 4,000 clones, of which around 16% are seen a single time; roughly an eighth belongs to the top ten. Material for sequencing was tumor tissue. Receptors were obtained from a human donor with diffuse large B-cell lymphoma. Some clones in this sample may be carry-over from other donors' samples.

J is TRBJ1-3 and V is TRBV29-1; no definite D call. CDR3 length: 12 amino acids. Germline V gives CDR1 SQVTM, CDR2 ANQGSEA. Trimming removed 8 bases at V and 0 bases at J, with 8 bases between. The DNA for the CDR3 is TGCAGCCTGGCTGGCTCTGGAAACACCATATATTTT. Its protein product is CSLAGSGNTIYF.

The table lists this clone with a few counts. The CDR3 here is CASRGASSGANVLTF. CDR3 nucleotides: TGTGCCAGCAGGGGCGCCTCCTCTGGGGCCAACGTCCTGACTTTC. This chain uses TRBV28 with TRBJ2-6; no firm D call. Germline values: CDR1 MDHEN, CDR2 SYDVKM. The CDR3 spans 15 residues. Trimming cost V 6 bases and J 0 bases, with 9 bases left between them.

The chain is built from TRBV2 and TRBJ2-7; D gene unclear. Germline V gene lookup returns CDR1 SNHLY and CDR2 FYNNEI. This CDR3 is built from 15 residues. V was pared by 3 bases and J by 2 bases, with 14 bases between. Written as DNA, the CDR3 is TGTGCCAGCAGTGATTCCCGGGTCATAACCTACGAGCAGTACTTC. Residues: CASSDSRVITYEQYF.

CDR3 residues: CASSLTGGSSDTQYF. The CDR3 DNA reads TGTGCCAGCAGCTTAACGGGAGGGAGCTCAGATACGCAGTATTTT. This rearrangement joins TRBV7-3 to TRBJ2-3; 7 bases align to TRBD2. Unmatched junction bases numbered 4, after V lost 0 bases and J lost 4 bases. Looked up from germline, CDR1 is SGHTA and CDR2 is FQGTGA. CDR3 size: 15 residues.

This clone has just a few counts. V is TRBV5-6 and J is TRBJ2-7; 7 bases map to TRBD1. This CDR3 has 13 amino acids. CDR1 is SGHDT, CDR2 YYEEEE, per germline. Trimming removed 4 bases from V and 3 bases from J; junction bases left unmatched: 4. CDR3 region: CASSARDSYEQYF. The CDR3 DNA reads TGTGCCAGCAGCGCCCGGGACAGCTACGAGCAGTACTTC.

The chain carries TRBV18 and TRBJ1-6; a possible D gene is TRBD1 (5 bases). Germline V gives CDR1 KGHSH, CDR2 LQKENI. Trimming stripped 3 bases from V and 3 bases from J, with 15 bases between. CDR3 length: 17 amino acids. CDR3 DNA: TGTGCCAGCTCACCCGGACATCCCTTCGACTATAATTCACCCCTCCACTTT. Translation: CASSPGHPFDYNSPLHF.

This clone was observed a handful of times. This rearrangement joins TRBV30 to TRBJ1-1, with D possibly matching TRBD1 (6 bases). CDR1 and CDR2 from the germline V gene are GTSNPN and SVGIG (reference sequence). V shed 5 bases and J shed 9 bases, with 19 bases lying between them. The CDR3 length is 13 residues. The CDR3 DNA reads TGTGCCTGGGTTCGGACAGTCGCACTACAAGCTTTCTTT. Translating gives CAWVRTVALQAFF.